This entry describes one TCR beta chain. No cognate antigen has been identified for it. The sample holds no much larger clone one base away, and base qualities are not on file. The source of the sample is a study of beta chain features in type 1 diabetes (dated by TCRdb to 2017 to 2018). Concerning the study at large: Mean age, gender distribution, total cell number and subset yield did not differ between patients and healthy donors. Whereas all 28 donors provided naive and central memory subsets, regulatory and stem cell-like memory subsets were isolated from just 8 patients and about 8 healthy donors. A total of some 100,000,000 sorted cells were examined across all samples, and a strong correlation was observed between cell number per subset and RNA yield. The study compared the TCRB repertoires of sorted circulating CD4+ T cell subsets in recently diagnosed type 1 diabetes patients with those in matched healthy donors.

The CDR3 starts with the cysteine, ends with the phenylalanine, and has 11 residues. The DNA shown is the 33-base CDR3, in frame from base 1. Cut back by 7 bases and 6 bases, the V and J ends lie 8 bases apart. From the germline V gene, CDR1 is MDHEN and CDR2 is SYDVKM. What the authors observed across the whole study: Naive, central memory and regulatory TCRB repertoires appeared to be more alike among patients than among healthy donors. Only small numbers of individuals were included in the HLA sub-analyses, which left unresolved whether HLA type had any influence on TCRB rearrangement. In all four CD4+ subsets, TCRB CDR3 length was moderately but significantly shorter in type 1 diabetes patients. Patients with type 1 diabetes made fewer insertions and deleted more nucleotides at VDJ recombination sites, implying thymic rearrangement abnormalities. PCR may preferentially amplify shorter templates, but because patient and control samples were amplified and corrected together, any resulting skew would affect both groups equally. Because cDNA was sequenced instead of genomic DNA, activated cells with high expression could be over-represented, although the groups did not differ in activation or CD3 levels.

Each donor gave one peripheral blood draw, averaging around 0.11 L, which was collected into heparinised tubes. Naive, central memory, regulatory and stem cell-like memory CD4+ T cells were sorted on a BD FACSAria II using a panel including CD45RO, CCR7, CD25, CD127, CD95 and CD27. All sorted populations exceeded 95% purity. PBMCs were isolated right away by Lymphoprep density gradient centrifugation and were stained directly, without culture. Samples were stained and sorted in pairs, with one healthy donor and one patient per experiment, so that batch effects were minimized. The High Capacity cDNA Reverse Transcription Kit was used to reverse transcribe all of the isolated RNA, meaning that expressed TCRB transcripts were what got sequenced. Deep immunoSEQ sequencing was performed on naive, central memory and regulatory T cell samples, with an average of approximately 4 million total reads per sample. Sorted cells were lysed in RLT buffer, and RNA was extracted using DNase-treated RNeasy Micro or Mini kits according to cell number. To prevent cross-contamination, every cell subset was processed on its own, while patient and healthy donor samples were processed together. Using the immunoSEQ multiplex PCR, TCRB sequences were amplified from cDNA into 87-bp fragments spanning the CDR3 region. The amplicons were sequenced using the Illumina HiSeq platform. For the original study's pipeline: PCR bias was computationally corrected using synthetic template baselines, reads within Hamming distance 2 were collapsed, and singletons that could not be merged were discarded. Reads were aligned against IMGT so that V, D and J genes, CDR3 length and insertions or deletions at six rearrangement sites could be assigned. Clonotype counts were normalized to sorted cell number within each subset before computing true diversity and Gini coefficients with the tcR R package. The overlap coefficient, calculated on TCRB nucleotide sequences, was used to measure repertoire sharing. TCRdb took over this immuneACCESS table, retaining in-frame rearrangements with V and J assigned. Such tables are incomplete; in checked studies, under half of the missing clones stem from an unresolved V gene, and the remainder is unexplained. V and J calls and clone size are those listed in that table; D and trimming were worked out from the DNA. The sample table holds 150,000 to 200,000 clones, of which approximately 8.1% were seen once. The ten largest clones represent roughly 0.5% of the sample.

The sequenced sample consisted of central memory CD4+ T cells from blood. The V and J segments used are TRBV28 and TRBJ2-3; confidence is insufficient to name the D gene. The TCR comes from a man between 18 and 29 years old with type 1 diabetes. In nucleotide form, the sequence is TGTGCCAGCACCTCCCGTGATACGCAGTATTTT. Its protein is CASTSRDTQYF.